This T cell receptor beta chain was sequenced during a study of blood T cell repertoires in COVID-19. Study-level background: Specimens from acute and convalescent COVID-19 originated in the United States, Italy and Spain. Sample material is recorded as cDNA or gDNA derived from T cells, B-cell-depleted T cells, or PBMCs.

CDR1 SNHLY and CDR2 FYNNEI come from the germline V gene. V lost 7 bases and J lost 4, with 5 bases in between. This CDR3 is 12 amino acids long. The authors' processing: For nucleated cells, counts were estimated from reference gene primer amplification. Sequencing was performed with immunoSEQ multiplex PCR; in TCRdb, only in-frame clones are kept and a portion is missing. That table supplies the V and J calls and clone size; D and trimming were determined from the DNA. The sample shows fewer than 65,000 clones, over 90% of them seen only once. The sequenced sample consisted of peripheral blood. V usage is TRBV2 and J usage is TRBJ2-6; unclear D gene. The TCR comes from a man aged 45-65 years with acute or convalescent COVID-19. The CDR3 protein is CASTFGANVLTF. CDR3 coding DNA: TGTGCCAGCACCTTCGGGGCCAACGTCCTGACTTTC.